The rows below give T cell receptor beta chains drawn from one sample of a study of shared T cell receptors in the human thymus. Profiled with immunoSEQ multiplex PCR; TCRdb holds only in-frame clones, not every one. This sample carries a few hundred thousand clones, 95% of them seen once, and the ten largest clones take approximately 0.018%. The source material was thymocytes. The receptors stem from a human donor. Each CDR3 is given with its conserved first and last residue. The D gene is left open where the match is weak. Size values are once, few and many counts, or a class for expanded clones, and some rows have none.

J: TRBJ1-5; D: .; size: once; V: TRBV5-1; CDR3: CASREQAIGTRADYF; DNA: TGCGCCAGCAGAGAACAGGCGATTGGGACCCGGGCGGATTATTTT
J: TRBJ1-2; D: .; size: .; V: TRBV5-1; CDR3: CASSLAPGLGANYGYTF; DNA: TGCGCCAGCAGCTTGGCCCCAGGGCTGGGAGCTAACTATGGCTACACCTTC
J: TRBJ2-1; D: TRBD2; size: .; V: TRBV28; CDR3: CASSGPSTSLAGSFF; DNA: TGTGCCAGCAGTGGTCCCTCCACATCACTAGCGGGATCTTTCTTC
J: TRBJ2-3; D: TRBD2; size: once; V: TRBV19; CDR3: CASRVLAGPTDTQYF; DNA: TGTGCCAGTAGGGTGTTAGCGGGACCCACAGATACGCAGTATTTT
J: TRBJ2-1; D: .; size: .; V: TRBV13; CDR3: CASSLGEAEQFF; DNA: TGTGCCAGCAGCTTAGGCGAGGCTGAGCAGTTCTTC
J: TRBJ2-3; D: TRBD1; size: .; V: TRBV4-1; CDR3: CASSPRDRGFTDTQYF; DNA: TGCGCCAGCAGCCCCCGGGACAGGGGTTTTACGGATACGCAGTATTTT
J: TRBJ1-3; D: .; size: .; V: TRBV28; CDR3: CASRSDGERGAGNTIYF; DNA: TGTGCCAGCAGATCTGACGGGGAGCGGGGCGCTGGAAACACCATATATTTT
J: TRBJ2-7; D: .; size: .; V: TRBV27; CDR3: CASSFGGNYEQYF; DNA: TGTGCCAGCAGTTTTGGGGGTAATTACGAGCAGTACTTC
J: TRBJ2-7; D: TRBD2; size: .; V: TRBV27; CDR3: CASTSGTSGRLYEQYF; DNA: TGTGCCAGCACATCCGGGACTAGCGGGAGGTTATACGAGCAGTACTTC
J: TRBJ2-1; D: TRBD2; size: .; V: TRBV7-8; CDR3: CASSFERRERPYNEQFF; DNA: TGTGCCAGCAGCTTCGAACGGCGGGAGCGCCCCTACAATGAGCAGTTCTTC
J: TRBJ1-4; D: TRBD1; size: .; V: TRBV27; CDR3: CASRTGQGITPNEKLFF; DNA: TGTGCCAGCAGGACGGGACAGGGCATAACTCCTAATGAAAAACTGTTTTTT
J: TRBJ2-7; D: .; size: .; V: TRBV7-2; CDR3: CASSLVQNYEQYF; DNA: TGTGCCAGCAGCTTAGTCCAGAACTACGAGCAGTACTTC
J: TRBJ2-7; D: .; size: .; V: TRBV2; CDR3: CASSVGGTSYEQYF; DNA: TGTGCCAGCAGTGTCGGTGGGACCTCCTACGAGCAGTACTTC
J: TRBJ1-5; D: .; size: .; V: TRBV6-5; CDR3: CASRGGRGAHQPQHF; DNA: TGTGCCAGCAGAGGTGGCAGAGGGGCGCATCAGCCCCAGCATTTT
J: TRBJ1-5; D: .; size: .; V: TRBV28; CDR3: CASSSIGGSNQPQHF; DNA: TGTGCCAGCAGCTCCATCGGGGGGAGCAATCAGCCCCAGCATTTT
J: TRBJ1-3; D: .; size: .; V: TRBV30; CDR3: CALQVPGNTIYF; DNA: TGTGCCCTCCAGGTTCCTGGAAACACCATATATTTT
J: TRBJ2-3; D: .; size: .; V: TRBV4-2; CDR3: CASSPRAINSDTQYF; DNA: TGTGCCAGCAGCCCGAGAGCGATAAACTCGGATACGCAGTATTTT
J: TRBJ1-1; D: .; size: .; V: TRBV4-1; CDR3: CASSSRPPWLNTEAFF; DNA: TGCGCCAGCAGCTCAAGACCTCCCTGGTTGAACACTGAAGCTTTCTTT
J: TRBJ2-7; D: .; size: .; V: TRBV5-5; CDR3: CASSPGQRTYEQYF; DNA: TGTGCCAGCAGCCCAGGACAGCGGACCTACGAGCAGTACTTC
J: TRBJ1-5; D: .; size: .; V: TRBV4-1; CDR3: CASSQERVGEPQHF; DNA: TGCGCCAGCAGCCAAGAAAGAGTAGGAGAGCCCCAGCATTTT
J: TRBJ1-1; D: .; size: .; V: TRBV9; CDR3: CASSPRTVGTEAFF; DNA: TGTGCCAGCAGCCCGCGGACAGTTGGCACTGAAGCTTTCTTT
J: TRBJ2-1; D: TRBD2; size: .; V: TRBV10-2; CDR3: CASSSMLAGVPSTDYNEQFF; DNA: TGCGCCAGCAGTAGTATGTTAGCGGGAGTCCCCTCCACTGATTACAATGAGCAGTTCTTC
J: TRBJ2-7; D: TRBD1; size: few; V: TRBV4-1; CDR3: CASSQVQGDWEQYF; DNA: TGCGCCAGCAGCCAAGTTCAGGGGGATTGGGAGCAGTACTTC
J: TRBJ2-3; D: .; size: .; V: TRBV7-9; CDR3: CASSFVSFTDTQYF; DNA: TGTGCCAGCAGCTTCGTGAGTTTCACAGATACGCAGTATTTT
J: TRBJ1-5; D: .; size: .; V: TRBV28; CDR3: CASSLTLLNQPQHF; DNA: TGTGCCAGCAGTTTAACACTTCTTAATCAGCCCCAGCATTTT
J: TRBJ2-7; D: .; size: .; V: TRBV5-6; CDR3: CASSSLSYEQYF; DNA: TGTGCCAGCAGTTCCCTCTCCTACGAGCAGTACTTC
J: TRBJ2-4; D: TRBD2; size: .; V: TRBV9; CDR3: CASSVGLAGGLAKNIQYF; DNA: TGTGCCAGCAGCGTAGGTCTAGCGGGAGGGTTAGCCAAAAACATTCAGTACTTC
J: TRBJ2-3; D: TRBD1; size: .; V: TRBV28; CDR3: CASTPDGTGVKDTQYF; DNA: TGTGCCAGCACCCCGGATGGGACAGGGGTTAAAGATACGCAGTATTTT
J: TRBJ2-3; D: TRBD2; size: .; V: TRBV28; CDR3: CASSSGLADTDTQYF; DNA: TGTGCCAGCAGTTCGGGACTAGCGGACACAGATACGCAGTATTTT
J: TRBJ1-5; D: .; size: .; V: TRBV28; CDR3: CASSFELLGERQPQHF; DNA: TGTGCCAGCAGTTTTGAGCTCCTAGGGGAAAGACAGCCCCAGCATTTT
J: TRBJ2-5; D: .; size: .; V: TRBV19; CDR3: CASSPGPEPPETQYF; DNA: TGTGCCAGTAGTCCAGGACCTGAACCCCCGGAGACCCAGTACTTC
J: TRBJ2-7; D: TRBD1; size: .; V: TRBV18; CDR3: CASSLGGDRGHREYF; DNA: TGTGCCAGCTCCCTGGGGGGGGACAGGGGCCACAGAGAGTACTTC
J: TRBJ2-7; D: .; size: .; V: TRBV10-3; CDR3: CAISESAGTLYEQYF; DNA: TGTGCCATCAGTGAGTCGGCAGGGACCCTTTACGAGCAGTACTTC
J: TRBJ2-3; D: TRBD2; size: .; V: TRBV28; CDR3: CASYRRASGRPPWDTQYF; DNA: TGTGCCAGCTATAGGCGGGCTAGCGGGAGGCCCCCCTGGGATACGCAGTATTTT
J: TRBJ1-5; D: .; size: .; V: TRBV27; CDR3: CASRGRGWDVNQPQHF; DNA: TGTGCCAGCAGGGGGAGGGGATGGGATGTCAATCAGCCCCAGCATTTT
J: TRBJ2-1; D: TRBD1; size: .; V: TRBV29-1; CDR3: CSVDPGQGDNEQFF; DNA: TGCAGCGTAGACCCGGGACAGGGGGACAATGAGCAGTTCTTC
J: TRBJ2-2; D: TRBD2; size: .; V: TRBV7-3; CDR3: CASSLRERGHTGELFF; DNA: TGTGCCAGCAGCTTGCGAGAGCGGGGCCACACCGGGGAGCTGTTTTTT
J: TRBJ1-1; D: .; size: .; V: TRBV6-5; CDR3: CASKGRDTEAFF; DNA: TGTGCCAGCAAGGGGCGCGACACTGAAGCTTTCTTT
J: TRBJ1-2; D: TRBD1; size: .; V: TRBV30; CDR3: CAGDRENGYTF; DNA: TGTGCCGGGGACAGGGAGAATGGCTACACCTTC
J: TRBJ2-2; D: .; size: .; V: TRBV7-9; CDR3: CASSLDRVRTGELFF; DNA: TGTGCCAGCAGCTTAGACAGGGTACGCACCGGGGAGCTGTTTTTT
J: TRBJ2-7; D: .; size: .; V: TRBV7-9; CDR3: CASSFTLPRKGRQYF; DNA: TGTGCCAGCAGCTTCACCCTGCCTAGGAAGGGTAGGCAGTACTTC
J: TRBJ2-5; D: TRBD2; size: .; V: TRBV28; CDR3: CASSRLERECWETQYF; DNA: TGTGCCAGCAGTCGGTTGGAGCGGGAGTGTTGGGAGACCCAGTACTTC
J: TRBJ2-1; D: .; size: .; V: TRBV7-7; CDR3: CASSSYQGGSEQFF; DNA: TGTGCCAGCAGCTCATACCAGGGGGGGAGTGAGCAGTTCTTC
J: TRBJ1-1; D: .; size: .; V: TRBV18; CDR3: CASSPRRVFPTEAFF; DNA: TGTGCCAGCTCACCTCGGCGAGTTTTCCCCACTGAAGCTTTCTTT
J: TRBJ2-5; D: TRBD1; size: .; V: TRBV10-1; CDR3: CASSETTGQLQETQYF; DNA: TGCGCCAGCAGTGAGACGACGGGACAGCTACAAGAGACCCAGTACTTC
J: TRBJ2-7; D: .; size: .; V: TRBV5-6; CDR3: CASSLLGSRGGYEQYF; DNA: TGTGCCAGCAGCTTGTTGGGGAGCAGGGGGGGCTACGAGCAGTACTTC
J: TRBJ2-3; D: TRBD2; size: .; V: TRBV10-1; CDR3: CASSESTGGPLGQYF; DNA: TGCGCCAGCAGTGAGTCGACGGGAGGACCCCTTGGGCAGTATTTT
J: TRBJ1-5; D: .; size: .; V: TRBV27; CDR3: CASSPRGSNQPQHF; DNA: TGTGCCAGCAGTCCCCGAGGGAGCAATCAGCCCCAGCATTTT
J: TRBJ2-5; D: .; size: .; V: TRBV6-4; CDR3: CASPPTVVGTQYF; DNA: TGTGCCAGCCCGCCCACGGTAGTCGGGACCCAGTACTTC
J: TRBJ1-3; D: .; size: .; V: TRBV7-2; CDR3: CASSLEERRAVSGNTIYF; DNA: TGTGCCAGCAGCTTAGAAGAACGCAGGGCCGTATCTGGAAACACCATATATTTT
J: TRBJ2-1; D: .; size: .; V: TRBV28; CDR3: CASSLHRVFPVGNEQFF; DNA: TGTGCCAGCAGTCTGCATAGGGTCTTCCCCGTGGGAAATGAGCAGTTCTTC
J: TRBJ1-1; D: .; size: .; V: TRBV30; CDR3: CAWSVGRVTEAFF; DNA: TGTGCCTGGAGTGTAGGCAGGGTCACTGAAGCTTTCTTT
J: TRBJ1-1; D: .; size: .; V: TRBV29-1; CDR3: CSVPPGRDTEAFF; DNA: TGCAGCGTTCCCCCGGGGAGGGACACTGAAGCTTTCTTT
J: TRBJ2-1; D: TRBD1; size: .; V: TRBV5-6; CDR3: CASSLAGGVSYNEQFF; DNA: TGTGCCAGCAGCTTGGCAGGGGGCGTTTCCTACAATGAGCAGTTCTTC
J: TRBJ1-2; D: .; size: .; V: TRBV28; CDR3: CASSVLGPGEAYGYTF; DNA: TGTGCCAGCAGCGTCCTGGGCCCGGGTGAGGCCTATGGCTACACCTTC
J: TRBJ2-1; D: TRBD2; size: .; V: TRBV4-1; CDR3: CASSLPPGLAEVFNEQFF; DNA: TGCGCCAGCAGCCTCCCTCCGGGACTAGCGGAGGTCTTCAATGAGCAGTTCTTC
J: TRBJ2-7; D: .; size: .; V: TRBV21-1; CDR3: CASSNRAWGYEQYF; DNA: TGTGCCAGCAGCAATAGAGCGTGGGGCTACGAGCAGTACTTC
J: TRBJ2-5; D: .; size: .; V: TRBV6-5; CDR3: CASSASEETQYF; DNA: TGTGCCAGCAGTGCCTCCGAAGAGACCCAGTACTTC
J: TRBJ1-4; D: .; size: .; V: TRBV27; CDR3: CASSCLGTGQEKLFF; DNA: TGTGCCAGCAGTTGCCTTGGAACAGGGCAGGAAAAACTGTTTTTT